This T cell receptor (beta chain) is from a study of cytomegalovirus exposure and HLA in healthy donors. Notes on the study in general: TCR beta sequences reportedly predicted most subjects' HLA-A and HLA-B alleles accurately. Rates of TCR association differed by HLA locus in a later analysis, with DRB1 highest and HLA-C lowest.

Donors consisted of healthy bone marrow donors. 13 Jbeta primers and 60 Vbeta primers were used for the PCR. In the authors' workflow: Later reanalysis found about 78 million unique TCR beta chains, 10 million to 14 million of them shared. The data were produced by immunoSEQ multiplex PCR, yet TCRdb's version contains in-frame clones alone and is incomplete. V and J calls and clone size follow that table, whereas D and trimming were derived from the DNA. The sample consists of about 90,000 clones, 90% of them appearing once. The CDR3 is 15 residues long. V gave up 3 bases and J gave up 1 base, with 12 bases separating them. Germline CDR1 and CDR2: MNHEY and SMNVEV (reference sequence). This clone was seen a handful of times. The target antigen is unknown.

The chain carries TRBV27 and TRBJ1-2; no firm D call. The TCR comes from a man in his late teens or twenties in good health and CMV-seronegative. Sequencing input: PBMCs. CDR3: CASSFGPSSNYGYTF. The CDR3 DNA sequence: TGTGCCAGCAGTTTTGGGCCCTCCAGTAACTATGGCTACACCTTC.